The 9 T cell receptor beta chains below come from one sample, sequenced in a study of blood T cell repertoires in COVID-19. Libraries were prepared by immunoSEQ multiplex PCR; TCRdb keeps only in-frame clonotypes and omits some of them. The repertoire holds roughly 230,000 clones, with about nine tenths as singletons. The sample comprised PBMCs or T cells enriched from blood (not recorded which). These receptors originate from a woman aged 25 to 39 with acute COVID-19.

The J gene is TRBJ2-3, the V gene TRBV7-9; 9 bases agree with TRBD1. The germline CDR1 and CDR2 sequences are SEHNR and FQNEAQ (reference sequence). CDR3 length: 16 residues. V lost 5 bases to trimming and J lost 2 bases; unmatched junction nucleotides: 8. CDR3 sequence reads: CASSAPNRGLTDTQYF. The DNA for the CDR3 is TGTGCCAGCAGCGCACCAAACAGGGGGCTCACAGATACGCAGTATTTT.

The chain carries TRBV6-2 or TRBV6-3 and TRBJ1-2; 9 bases are a match to TRBD1. Germline loops: CDR1 MNHEY, CDR2 SVGEGT. V shed 6 bases, J shed 10 bases, and the junction held 9 bases outside the gene matches. The CDR3 has 13 amino acids. This chain's CDR3 is CASSRSGTGIYTF. DNA for the CDR3: TGTGCCAGCAGCCGATCCGGGACAGGGATCTACACCTTC.

This rearrangement joins TRBV2 to TRBJ2-7; a weak D match, TRBD1 (5 bases). The V and J ends lost 4 bases and 2 bases respectively, with 12 bases between them. The germline CDR1 and CDR2 sequences are SNHLY and FYNNEI. There are 14 residues in the CDR3. CDR3 residues: CASSGGSLTYEQYF. CDR3 DNA sequence: TGTGCCAGCAGTGGGGGCAGTTTGACCTACGAGCAGTACTTC.

The rearrangement joins TRBV19 to TRBJ1-4; D uncertain. V lost 9 bases and J 4 bases, leaving 15 bases between the germline ends. CDR3 length equals 14 residues. The germline V gene has CDR1 LNHDA and CDR2 SQIVND (reference sequence). As DNA, the CDR3 is TGTGCCAGCGCGTTCCCGGGGATTAATGAAAAACTGTTTTTT. This sequence encodes CASAFPGINEKLFF.

The gene calls are TRBV5-6 and TRBJ1-2, with TRBD1 matching over 8 bases. CDR3 size: 14 residues. Germline CDR1 and CDR2: SGHDT and YYEEEE. The J segment lost 4 bases and the V segment lost 6 bases, leaving 8 bases of the junction unmatched. The CDR3 region has the DNA TGTGCCAGCATCAAGGACAGGGAATCCTATGGCTACACCTTC. Translation gives CASIKDRESYGYTF.

This chain links TRBV9 with TRBJ2-1, with TRBD2 identical over 13 bases. CDR1 and CDR2 (germline): SGDLS, YYNGEE. This CDR3 is built from 16 residues. J gave up 7 bases and V 4 bases, and 8 bases lay outside the gene matches. As DNA, the CDR3 is TGTGCCAGCAGCTTGCCAACTAGCGGGGGGGCAAATGAGCAGTTCTTC. It encodes CASSLPTSGGANEQFF.

The rearrangement uses TRBV2 and TRBJ1-4; D uncertain. Deletions cut 10 bases from V and 0 bases from J, with 15 bases between. The CDR3 spans 15 residues. Germline lookup yields CDR1 SNHLY and CDR2 FYNNEI. CDR3 loop: CATNDAGATNEKLFF. DNA of the CDR3: TGTGCCACAAACGATGCCGGGGCAACTAATGAAAAACTGTTTTTT.

This sequence joins TRBV29-1 and TRBJ1-2, with a possible D match to TRBD1 (5 bases). This CDR3 contains 14 residues. CDR1 SQVTM and CDR2 ANQGSEA come from the germline V gene. V was pared by 3 bases and J by 6 bases, with 17 bases between. The CDR3 loop is CSVEGFQGPDGYTF. CDR3 nucleotides: TGCAGCGTTGAGGGATTTCAGGGTCCGGATGGCTACACCTTC.

The CDR3 region is CASSLALFTGELFF. Here the CDR3 DNA reads TGTGCCAGCAGCTTAGCTCTATTCACCGGGGAGCTGTTTTTT. This chain uses TRBV7-2 with TRBJ2-2; D is undetermined. V was cut by 0 bases and J by 4 bases, with 6 bases left in between. The germline gives CDR1 SGHTA, CDR2 FQGNSA. CDR3 size: 14 residues.